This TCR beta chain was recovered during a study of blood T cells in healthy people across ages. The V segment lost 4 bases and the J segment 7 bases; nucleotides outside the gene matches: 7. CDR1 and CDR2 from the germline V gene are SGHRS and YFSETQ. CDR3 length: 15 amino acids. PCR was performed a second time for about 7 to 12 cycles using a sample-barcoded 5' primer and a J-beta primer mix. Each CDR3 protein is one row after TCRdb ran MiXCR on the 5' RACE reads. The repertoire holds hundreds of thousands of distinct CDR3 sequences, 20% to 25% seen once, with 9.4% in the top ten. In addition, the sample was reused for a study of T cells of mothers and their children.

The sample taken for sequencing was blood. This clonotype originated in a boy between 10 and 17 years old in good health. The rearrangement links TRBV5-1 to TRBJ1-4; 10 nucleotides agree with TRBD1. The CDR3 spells CASSPSGTGAEKLFF. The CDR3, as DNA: TGCGCCAGCAGCCCTTCCGGGACAGGGGCTGAAAAACTGTTTTTT.